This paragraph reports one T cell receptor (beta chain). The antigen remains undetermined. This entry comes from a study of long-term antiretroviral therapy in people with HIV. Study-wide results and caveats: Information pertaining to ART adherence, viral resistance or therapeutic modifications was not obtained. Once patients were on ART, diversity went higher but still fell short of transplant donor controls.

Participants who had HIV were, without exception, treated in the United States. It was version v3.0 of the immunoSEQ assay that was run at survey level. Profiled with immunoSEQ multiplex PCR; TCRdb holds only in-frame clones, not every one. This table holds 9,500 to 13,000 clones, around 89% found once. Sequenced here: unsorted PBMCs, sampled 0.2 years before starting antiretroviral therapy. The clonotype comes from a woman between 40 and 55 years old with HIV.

The CDR3 DNA follows: TGTGCCAGCAGTTGGCAGGGAAGGAGCAATCAGCCCCAGCATTTT. As protein: CASSWQGRSNQPQHF. The chain combines TRBV6-6 with TRBJ1-5; D perhaps matches TRBD1 (5 bases). The germline CDR1 and CDR2 sequences are MNHNY and SVGAGI (reference sequence). V gave up 4 bases and J gave up 1 base, with 11 bases separating them. This CDR3 contains 15 residues.